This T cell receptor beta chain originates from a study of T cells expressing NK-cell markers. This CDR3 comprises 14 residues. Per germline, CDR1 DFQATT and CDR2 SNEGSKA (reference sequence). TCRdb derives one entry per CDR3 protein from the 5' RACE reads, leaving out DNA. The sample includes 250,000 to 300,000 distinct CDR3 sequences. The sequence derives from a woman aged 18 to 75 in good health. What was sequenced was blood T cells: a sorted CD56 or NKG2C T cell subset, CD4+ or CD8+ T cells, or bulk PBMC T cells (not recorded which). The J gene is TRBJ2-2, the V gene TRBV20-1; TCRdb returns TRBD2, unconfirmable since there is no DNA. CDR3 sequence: CSARSAGEIGELFF.